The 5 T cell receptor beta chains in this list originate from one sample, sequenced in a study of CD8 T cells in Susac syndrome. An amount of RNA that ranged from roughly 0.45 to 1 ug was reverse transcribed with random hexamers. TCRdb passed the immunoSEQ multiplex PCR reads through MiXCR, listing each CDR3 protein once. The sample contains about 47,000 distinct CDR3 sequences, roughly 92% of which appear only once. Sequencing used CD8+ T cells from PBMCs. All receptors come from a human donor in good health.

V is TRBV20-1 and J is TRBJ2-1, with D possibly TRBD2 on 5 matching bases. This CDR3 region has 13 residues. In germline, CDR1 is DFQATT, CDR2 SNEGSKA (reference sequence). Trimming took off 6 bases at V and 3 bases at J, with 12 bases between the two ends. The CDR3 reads CSAREGYYNEQFF. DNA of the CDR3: TGCAGTGCCCGGGAAGGCTACTACAATGAGCAGTTCTTC.

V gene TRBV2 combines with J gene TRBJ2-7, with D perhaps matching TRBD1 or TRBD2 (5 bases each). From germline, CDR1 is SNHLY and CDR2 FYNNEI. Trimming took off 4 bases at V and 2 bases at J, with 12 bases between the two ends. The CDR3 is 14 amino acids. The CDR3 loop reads CASSVRDGPYEQYF. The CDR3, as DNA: TGTGCCAGCAGTGTAAGGGACGGACCCTACGAGCAGTACTTC.

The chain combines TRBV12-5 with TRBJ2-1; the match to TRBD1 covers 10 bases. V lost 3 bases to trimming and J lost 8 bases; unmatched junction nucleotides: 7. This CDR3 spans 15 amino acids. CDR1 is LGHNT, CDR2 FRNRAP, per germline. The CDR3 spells CASGFWDRGFDEQFF. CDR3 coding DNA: TGTGCTAGTGGTTTCTGGGACAGGGGTTTCGATGAGCAGTTCTTC.

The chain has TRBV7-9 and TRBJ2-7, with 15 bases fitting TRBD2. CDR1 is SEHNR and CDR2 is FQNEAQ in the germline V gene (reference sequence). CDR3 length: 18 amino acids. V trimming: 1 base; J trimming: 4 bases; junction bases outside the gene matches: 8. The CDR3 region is CASSLEGLAGGVVYEQYF. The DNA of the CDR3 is TGTGCCAGCAGCTTAGAGGGACTAGCGGGAGGAGTGGTTTACGAGCAGTACTTC. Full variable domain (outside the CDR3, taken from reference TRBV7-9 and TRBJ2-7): DTGVSQNPRHKITKRGQNVTFRCDPISEHNRLYWYRQTLGQGPEFLTYFQNEAQLEKSRLLSDRFSAERPKGSFSTLEIQRTEQGDSAMYLCASSLEGLAGGVVYEQYFGPGTRLTVT.

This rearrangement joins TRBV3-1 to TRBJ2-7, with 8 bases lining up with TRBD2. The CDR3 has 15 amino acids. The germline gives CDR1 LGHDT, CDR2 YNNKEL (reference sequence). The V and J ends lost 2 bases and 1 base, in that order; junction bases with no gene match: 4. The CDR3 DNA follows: TGTGCCAGCAGCCAACTAGCGGGCCCGTCCTACGAGCAGTACTTC. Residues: CASSQLAGPSYEQYF.